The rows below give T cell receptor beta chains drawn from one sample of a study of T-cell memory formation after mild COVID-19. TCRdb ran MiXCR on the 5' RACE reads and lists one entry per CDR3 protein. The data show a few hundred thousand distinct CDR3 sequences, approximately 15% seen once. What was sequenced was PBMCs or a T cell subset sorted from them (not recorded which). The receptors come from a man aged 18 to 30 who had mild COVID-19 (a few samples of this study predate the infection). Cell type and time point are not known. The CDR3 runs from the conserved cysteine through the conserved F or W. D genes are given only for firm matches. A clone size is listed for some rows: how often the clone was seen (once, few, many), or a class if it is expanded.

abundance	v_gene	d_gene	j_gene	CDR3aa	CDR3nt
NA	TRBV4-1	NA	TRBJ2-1	CASSRLGHNEQFF	TGCGCCAGCAGCCGGCTTGGCCATAATGAGCAGTTCTTC
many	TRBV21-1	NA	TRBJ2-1	CASTHGQGPHNEQFF	TGTGCCAGCACCCATGGACAGGGTCCCCACAATGAGCAGTTCTTC
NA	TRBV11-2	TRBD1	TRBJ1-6	CASSFTYETGYNSPLHF	TGTGCCAGCAGCTTCACCTATGAGACAGGGTATAATTCACCCCTCCACTTT
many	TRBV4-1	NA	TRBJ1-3	CASSQAGAQYGNTIYF	TGCGCCAGCAGCCAGGCAGGGGCCCAGTATGGAAACACCATATATTTT
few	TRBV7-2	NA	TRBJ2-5	CASSLRGRWQETQYF	TGTGCCAGCAGCTTGAGGGGGAGATGGCAAGAGACCCAGTACTTC
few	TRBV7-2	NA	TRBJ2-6	CASSLDGVGANVLTF	TGTGCCAGCAGCTTAGACGGGGTCGGGGCCAACGTCCTGACTTTC
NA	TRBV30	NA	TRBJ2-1	CAWRSGADFDEQFF	TGTGCCTGGAGATCGGGGGCGGACTTCGATGAGCAGTTCTTC
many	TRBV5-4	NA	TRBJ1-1	CASSLEQGNTEAFF	TGTGCCAGCAGCTTGGAACAGGGGAACACTGAAGCTTTCTTT
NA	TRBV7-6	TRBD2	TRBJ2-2	CASSLAGGLTGELFF	TGTGCCAGCAGCTTGGCGGGGGGGCTCACCGGGGAGCTGTTTTTT
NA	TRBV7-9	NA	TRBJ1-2	CASSLGYLGQSPNYGYTF	TGTGCCAGCAGCTTAGGTTACTTGGGACAATCTCCTAACTATGGCTACACCTTC